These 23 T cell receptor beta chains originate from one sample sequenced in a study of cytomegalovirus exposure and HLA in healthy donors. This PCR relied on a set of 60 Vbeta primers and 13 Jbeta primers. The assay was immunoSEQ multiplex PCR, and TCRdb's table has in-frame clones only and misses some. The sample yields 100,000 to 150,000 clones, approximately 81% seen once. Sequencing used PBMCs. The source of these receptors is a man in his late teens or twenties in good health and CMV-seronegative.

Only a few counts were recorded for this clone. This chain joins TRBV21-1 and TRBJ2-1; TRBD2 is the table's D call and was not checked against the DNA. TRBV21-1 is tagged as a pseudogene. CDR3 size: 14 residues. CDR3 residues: CASSRASGGEGQFF. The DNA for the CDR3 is TGTGCCAGCAGCAGGGCTAGCGGGGGGGAAGGGCAGTTCTTC.

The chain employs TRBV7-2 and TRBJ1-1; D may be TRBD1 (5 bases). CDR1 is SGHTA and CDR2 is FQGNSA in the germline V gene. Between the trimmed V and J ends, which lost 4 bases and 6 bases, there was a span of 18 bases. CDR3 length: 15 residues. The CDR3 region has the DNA TGTGCCAGCAGCTCAAATCAGGGTGCAGGGCCTGAAGCTTTCTTT. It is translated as CASSSNQGAGPEAFF. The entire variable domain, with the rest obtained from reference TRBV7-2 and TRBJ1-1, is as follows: GAGVSQSPSNKVTEKGKDVELRCDPISGHTALYWYRQSLGQGLEFLIYFQGNSAPDKSGLPSDRFSAERTGGSVSTLTIQRTQQEDSAVYLCASSSNQGAGPEAFFGQGTRLTVV.

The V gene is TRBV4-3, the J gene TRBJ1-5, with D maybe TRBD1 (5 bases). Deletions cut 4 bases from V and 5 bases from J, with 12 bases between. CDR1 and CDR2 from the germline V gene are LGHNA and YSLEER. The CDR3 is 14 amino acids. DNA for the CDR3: TGCGCCAGCAGCCTAGGCGGGGGGGATCAGCCCCAGCATTTT. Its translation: CASSLGGGDQPQHF.

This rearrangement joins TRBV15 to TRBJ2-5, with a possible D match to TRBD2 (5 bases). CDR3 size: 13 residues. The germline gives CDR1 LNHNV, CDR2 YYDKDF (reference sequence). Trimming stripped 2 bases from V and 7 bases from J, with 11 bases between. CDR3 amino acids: CATSRSPAGTQYF. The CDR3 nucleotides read TGTGCCACCAGCAGATCTCCCGCGGGGACCCAGTACTTC. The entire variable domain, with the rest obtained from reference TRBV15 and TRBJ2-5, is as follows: DAMVIQNPRYQVTQFGKPVTLSCSQTLNHNVMYWYQQKSSQAPKLLFHYYDKDFNNEADTPDNFQSRRPNTSFCFLDIRSPGLGDTAMYLCATSRSPAGTQYFGPGTRLLVL.

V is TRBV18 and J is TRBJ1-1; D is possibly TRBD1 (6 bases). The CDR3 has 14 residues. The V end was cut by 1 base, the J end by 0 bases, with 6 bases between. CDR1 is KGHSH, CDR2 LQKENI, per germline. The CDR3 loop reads CASSPQGVNTEAFF. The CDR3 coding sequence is TGTGCCAGCTCACCACAGGGGGTGAACACTGAAGCTTTCTTT.

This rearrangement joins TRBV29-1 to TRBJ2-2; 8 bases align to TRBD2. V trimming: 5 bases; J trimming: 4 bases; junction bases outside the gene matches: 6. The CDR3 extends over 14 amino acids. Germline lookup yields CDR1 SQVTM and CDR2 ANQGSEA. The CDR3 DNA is TGCAGCGTTAGAGCCCTAGCGGGCACCGGGGAGCTGTTTTTT. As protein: CSVRALAGTGELFF.

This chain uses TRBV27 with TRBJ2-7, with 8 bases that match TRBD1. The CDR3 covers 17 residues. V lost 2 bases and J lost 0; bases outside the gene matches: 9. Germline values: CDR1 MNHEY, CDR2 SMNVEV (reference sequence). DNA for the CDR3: TGTGCCAGCAGTTTAACCCCGACAGGGGTCTACTCCTACGAGCAGTACTTC. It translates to CASSLTPTGVYSYEQYF.

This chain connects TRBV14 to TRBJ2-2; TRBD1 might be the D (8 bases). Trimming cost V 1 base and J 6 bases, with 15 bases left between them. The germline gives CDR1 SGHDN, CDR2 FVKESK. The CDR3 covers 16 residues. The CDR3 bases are TGTGCCAGCAGCCAAGCGTGGACAGGGAGGGCCGGGGAGCTGTTTTTT. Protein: CASSQAWTGRAGELFF.

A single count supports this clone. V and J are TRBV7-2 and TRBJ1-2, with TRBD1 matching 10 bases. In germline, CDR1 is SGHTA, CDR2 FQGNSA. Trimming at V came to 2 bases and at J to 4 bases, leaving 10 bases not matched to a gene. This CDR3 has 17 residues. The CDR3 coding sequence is TGTGCCAGCAGCTTAATGGGACAGGGGTACCTTGGCTATGGCTACACCTTC. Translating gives CASSLMGQGYLGYGYTF.

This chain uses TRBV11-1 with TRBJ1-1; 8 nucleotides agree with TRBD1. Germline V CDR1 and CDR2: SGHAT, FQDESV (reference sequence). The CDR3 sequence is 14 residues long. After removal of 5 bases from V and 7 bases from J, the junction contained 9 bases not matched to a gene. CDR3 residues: CASSPRTGKIEAFF. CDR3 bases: TGTGCCAGCAGCCCTCGGACAGGGAAGATTGAAGCTTTCTTT.

CDR3 coding DNA: TGCGCCAGCAAAGTAGGGGATAACACTGAAGCTTTCTTT. It encodes CASKVGDNTEAFF. V is TRBV10-1 and J is TRBJ1-1, with D perhaps TRBD1 (5 bases). Trimming removed 7 bases from V and 2 bases from J, with 11 bases in between. In germline, CDR1 is WNHNN, CDR2 SYGVQD (reference sequence). The CDR3 consists of 13 residues.

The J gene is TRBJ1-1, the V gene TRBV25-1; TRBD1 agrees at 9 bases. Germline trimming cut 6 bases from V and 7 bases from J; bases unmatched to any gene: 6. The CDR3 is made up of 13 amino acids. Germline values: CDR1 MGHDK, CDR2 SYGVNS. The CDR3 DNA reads TGTGCCAGCAGGCACAGGGGGCGAAGTGAAGCTTTCTTT. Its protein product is CASRHRGRSEAFF.

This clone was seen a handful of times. The CDR3 here is CAWSLEHEAFF. CDR3 sequence (DNA): TGTGCCTGGAGTCTAGAACACGAAGCTTTCTTT. The V and J genes are TRBV30 and TRBJ1-1; D remains ambiguous. The CDR3 covers 11 residues. Germline CDR1 is GTSNPN and CDR2 is SVGIG (reference sequence). Trimming shortened V by 2 bases and J by 8 bases, and 9 bases separated the two germline ends.

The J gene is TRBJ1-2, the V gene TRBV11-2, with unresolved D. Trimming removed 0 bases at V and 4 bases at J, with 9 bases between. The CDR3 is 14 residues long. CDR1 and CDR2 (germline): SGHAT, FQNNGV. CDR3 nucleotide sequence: TGTGCCAGCAGCTTAGAAGCGGGGTCCTATGGCTACACCTTC. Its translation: CASSLEAGSYGYTF.

The CDR3 DNA sequence: TGTGCCAGCAGCCCTCGACTAGCGGGGGGATACAGTGAGAATGAGCAGTTCTTC. It specifies CASSPRLAGGYSENEQFF. The genes are TRBV9 and TRBJ2-1; 13 bases agree with TRBD2. CDR3 length: 18 amino acids. The germline gives CDR1 SGDLS, CDR2 YYNGEE. V trimming: 4 bases; J trimming: 7 bases; junction bases outside the gene matches: 14.

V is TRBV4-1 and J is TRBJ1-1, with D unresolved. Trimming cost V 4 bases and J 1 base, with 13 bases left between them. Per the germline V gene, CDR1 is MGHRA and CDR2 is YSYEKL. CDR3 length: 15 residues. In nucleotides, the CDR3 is TGCGCCAGCAGCCCAGGTTCAGGTGGGAACACTGAAGCTTTCTTT. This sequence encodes CASSPGSGGNTEAFF.

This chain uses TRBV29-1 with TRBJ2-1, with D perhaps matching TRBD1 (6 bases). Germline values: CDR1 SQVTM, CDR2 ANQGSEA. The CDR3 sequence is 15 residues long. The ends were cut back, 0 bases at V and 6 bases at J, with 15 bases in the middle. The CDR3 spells CSVEDGDRIGNEQFF. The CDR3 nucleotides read TGCAGCGTTGAAGACGGCGACAGGATAGGCAATGAGCAGTTCTTC.

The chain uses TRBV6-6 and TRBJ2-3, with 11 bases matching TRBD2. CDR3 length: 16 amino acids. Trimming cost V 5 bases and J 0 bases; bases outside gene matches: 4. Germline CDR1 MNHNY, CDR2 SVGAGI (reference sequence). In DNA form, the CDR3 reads TGTGCCAGCAGTCGTCTAGCGGGGGGTAGCACAGATACGCAGTATTTT. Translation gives CASSRLAGGSTDTQYF.

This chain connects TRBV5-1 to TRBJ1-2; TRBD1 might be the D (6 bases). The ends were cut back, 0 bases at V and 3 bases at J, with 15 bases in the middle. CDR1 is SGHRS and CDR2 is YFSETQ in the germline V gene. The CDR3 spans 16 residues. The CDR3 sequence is CASSLGLKTGHYGYTF. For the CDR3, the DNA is TGCGCCAGCAGCTTGGGATTGAAAACAGGGCACTATGGCTACACCTTC.

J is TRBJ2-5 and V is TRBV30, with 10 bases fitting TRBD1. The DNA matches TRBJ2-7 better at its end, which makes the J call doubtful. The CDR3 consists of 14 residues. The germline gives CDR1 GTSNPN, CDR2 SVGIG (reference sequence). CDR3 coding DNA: TGTGCCTGGAGCCGGGACAGGGGATTCTACGAGCAGTACTTC. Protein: CAWSRDRGFYEQYF.

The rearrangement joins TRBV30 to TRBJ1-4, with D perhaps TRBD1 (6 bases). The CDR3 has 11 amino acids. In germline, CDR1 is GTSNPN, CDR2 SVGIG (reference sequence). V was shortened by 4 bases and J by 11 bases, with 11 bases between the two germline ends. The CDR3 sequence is CAWIRGGKLFF. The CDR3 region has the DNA TGTGCCTGGATCAGGGGAGGGAAACTGTTTTTT.

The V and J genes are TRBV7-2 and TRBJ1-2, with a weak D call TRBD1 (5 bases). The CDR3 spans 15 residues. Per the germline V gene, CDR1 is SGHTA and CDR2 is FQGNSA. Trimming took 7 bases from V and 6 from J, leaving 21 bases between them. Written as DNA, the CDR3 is TGTGCCAGCAACCTCGCAGGGCCCGCAGCCCATGGCTACACCTTC. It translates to CASNLAGPAAHGYTF.

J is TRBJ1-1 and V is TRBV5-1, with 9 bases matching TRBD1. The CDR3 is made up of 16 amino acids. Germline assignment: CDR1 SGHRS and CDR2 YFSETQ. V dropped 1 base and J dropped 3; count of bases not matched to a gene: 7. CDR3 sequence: CASSLRAGQGDTEAFF. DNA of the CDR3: TGCGCCAGCAGCTTGAGAGCGGGACAGGGAGACACTGAAGCTTTCTTT.